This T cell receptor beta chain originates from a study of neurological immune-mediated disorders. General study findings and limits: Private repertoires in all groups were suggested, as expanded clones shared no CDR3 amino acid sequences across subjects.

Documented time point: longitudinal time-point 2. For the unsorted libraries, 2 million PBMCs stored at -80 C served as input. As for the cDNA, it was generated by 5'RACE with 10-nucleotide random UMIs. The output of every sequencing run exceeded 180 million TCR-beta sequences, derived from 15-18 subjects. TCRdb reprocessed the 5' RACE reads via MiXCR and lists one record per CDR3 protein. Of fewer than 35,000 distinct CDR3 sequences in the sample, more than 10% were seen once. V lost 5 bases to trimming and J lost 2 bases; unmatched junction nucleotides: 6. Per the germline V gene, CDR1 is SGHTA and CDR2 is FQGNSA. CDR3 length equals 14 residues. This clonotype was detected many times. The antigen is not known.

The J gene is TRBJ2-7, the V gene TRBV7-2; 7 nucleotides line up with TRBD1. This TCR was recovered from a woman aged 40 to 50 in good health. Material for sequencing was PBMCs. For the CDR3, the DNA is TGTGCCAGCAGCCTCGCCGGACAGGCCTACGAGCAGTACTTC. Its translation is CASSLAGQAYEQYF.